One TCR beta chain is described in this entry. An end of the junction does not agree with germline; a read error may underlie this. Profiling that covered TCR beta VDJ and CDR3 relied on genomic DNA as its template. Each CDR3 protein gets one entry after TCRdb re-called the reads with MiXCR. Of approximately 300,000 distinct CDR3 sequences listed, under 60% are singletons. Germline lookup yields CDR1 MNHEY and CDR2 SVGEGT. The CDR3 has 16 residues. The sample is drawn from a study of CD8+CD57+ T cells in acquired aplastic anemia. It was patients with CD8+CD57+ cell expansion by flow cytometry who were chosen for sequencing.

The sequencing input was sorted CD4+, CD8+, or CD8+CD57+ T cells (not recorded which) from PBMCs. The TCR sequence derives from a human donor with aplastic anemia. V and J are TRBV6-2 or TRBV6-3 and TRBJ1-6; TRBD1 might be the D (5 bases). CDR3 in amino acids: CACSYYQGLKNSPLYF. In DNA form, the CDR3 reads TGTGCCTGCAGTTACTATCAGGGACTGAAAAATTCACCCCTCTACTTT.